This T cell receptor beta chain is from a study of blood T cell repertoires in COVID-19. Study background: Samples representing acute and convalescent COVID-19 were sourced from the United States, Italy and Spain. Nucleic acid was either cDNA or gDNA, and it came from T cells, B-cell-depleted T cells, or PBMCs.

The V end lost 4 bases, the J end lost 10 bases, and 14 bases lay between the germline ends. The germline V gene has CDR1 SGHVS and CDR2 FNYEAQ. The CDR3 has 13 residues. As handled by the study authors: The authors estimated nucleated cell counts from reference gene primer amplification. Some clones are missing from TCRdb's copy, which holds only in-frame ones; the method was immunoSEQ multiplex PCR. The V and J calls and clone size were taken over from that table, and D and trimming were inferred from the DNA. The sample contains roughly 91,000 clones, around four fifths of which appear only once. The chain couples TRBV7-6 to TRBJ2-1; tentative D call: TRBD2 (6 bases). The origin of this receptor is a man in his sixties or seventies with acute or convalescent COVID-19. The sample taken for sequencing was peripheral blood. The CDR3 loop reads CASSYGEAVEQFF. The CDR3 coding sequence is TGTGCCAGCAGCTATGGGGAGGCGGTCGAGCAGTTCTTC.